This T cell receptor beta chain was identified in a study of Ad26.COV2.S vaccination and SARS-CoV-2 variants. Whole-study results and caveats: With respect to non-spike TCR breadth, vaccine and placebo recipients were similar. Measures of TCR breadth and depth may have fallen short of total T cell responses. Reportedly, spike-specific CD8+ and CD4+ T cell responses achieved substantial breadth once vaccination had taken place. Among vaccine recipients, spike-specific TCR breadth exceeded that of placebo recipients.

Only in-frame clones appear in the TCRdb table, and some are missing; sequencing was by immunoSEQ multiplex PCR. The sample holds approximately 400,000 clones, around 90% seen once. Germline-derived CDR1 and CDR2 are ENHRY and SYGVKD. The ends were cut back, 3 bases at V and 2 bases at J, with 11 bases in the middle. This CDR3 comprises 14 residues. For this clone: As yet, its antigen is unknown.

The chain combines TRBV10-3 with TRBJ2-7, with no clear D. The sequence derives from a human donor who had recovered from COVID-19. The material sequenced was peripheral blood, taken after recovery from COVID-19. The CDR3 nucleotides are TGTGCCATCAGTGATGAGACGGGTCCCTACGAGCAGTACTTC. Translated: CAISDETGPYEQYF.